This entry lists 30 T cell receptor beta chains sequenced from one sample in a study of Ad26.COV2.S vaccination and SARS-CoV-2 variants. Sequenced by immunoSEQ multiplex PCR; TCRdb stores in-frame clones only, minus some. The sample has 250,000 or so clones; 87% are singletons. Treatment here: some 20 received Ad26.COV2.S at low or high dose, single or two shots; about 5 received placebo; per-sample allocation not given. Day 63 after the first vaccine or placebo injection was the time point for sampling. The sequences come from peripheral blood, collected in a trial of Ad26.COV2.S vaccine versus placebo. The receptor source for this set is a person between 18 and 65 years old who received the Ad26.COV2.S COVID-19 vaccine or a placebo.

The chain links TRBV18 to TRBJ2-2; D is unclear. Per germline, CDR1 KGHSH and CDR2 LQKENI. The CDR3 is made up of 15 amino acids. V dropped 0 bases and J dropped 3 bases, with 8 bases sitting between them. The CDR3 nucleotides read TGTGCCAGCTCACCACCGGACGATTACACCGGGGAGCTGTTTTTT. Its protein product is CASSPPDDYTGELFF.

V usage is TRBV27 and J usage is TRBJ2-5; the match to TRBD2 covers 12 bases. CDR3 length: 16 residues. Germline loops: CDR1 MNHEY, CDR2 SMNVEV (reference sequence). Trimming took 7 bases from V and 5 from J; bases not matched to a gene: 11. CDR3 residues: CASTPWASGGAETQYF. In nucleotides, the CDR3 is TGTGCCAGCACCCCTTGGGCTAGCGGGGGGGCGGAGACCCAGTACTTC.

The genes are TRBV28 and TRBJ2-3; D is unclear. Germline assignment: CDR1 MDHEN and CDR2 SYDVKM. The CDR3 length is 15 residues. V lost 1 base and J 4 bases, leaving 12 bases between the germline ends. CDR3 nucleotide sequence: TGTGCCAGCAGTTTATCGACTGCCCGGCCAGATACGCAGTATTTT. Protein: CASSLSTARPDTQYF. The entire variable domain, with the rest obtained from reference TRBV28 and TRBJ2-3, is as follows: DVKVTQSSRYLVKRTGEKVFLECVQDMDHENMFWYRQDPGLGLRLIYFSYDVKMKEKGDIPEGYSVSREKKERFSLILESASTNQTSMYLCASSLSTARPDTQYFGPGTRLTVL.

The chain couples TRBV5-8 to TRBJ2-5; 8 bases match TRBD2. This CDR3 is 17 amino acids long. The V gene end was trimmed by 8 bases and the J gene end by 3 bases; junction bases not matched to a gene: 18. Germline V CDR1 and CDR2: SGHTS, YDEGEE. The DNA of the CDR3 is TGTGCCAGTACCGGGACTAGGAAGTTACGTGGCGAAGAGACCCAGTACTTC. This sequence encodes CASTGTRKLRGEETQYF.

The chain employs TRBV7-8 and TRBJ2-3, with TRBD1 matching over 11 bases. With V trimmed by 5 bases and J by 2 bases, 6 bases remained unmatched. CDR3 size: 16 residues. Per the germline V gene, CDR1 is SGHVS and CDR2 is FQNEAQ. DNA for the CDR3: TGTGCCAGCAGCCCCCGGACAGGGGGCTCCACAGATACGCAGTATTTT. It specifies CASSPRTGGSTDTQYF.

This clone was observed a single time. The rearrangement links TRBV6-5 to TRBJ2-5; 8 bases match TRBD2. The ends lost 8 bases at V and 5 bases at J; junction bases unmatched: 1. CDR1 is MNHEY, CDR2 SVGAGI, per germline. This CDR3 has 11 amino acids. DNA of the CDR3: TGTGCCAGCCGGGGGGGGGAGACCCAGTACTTC. Amino acids: CASRGGETQYF.

The rearrangement uses TRBV7-2 and TRBJ2-7; D gene unclear. The V end lost 1 base, the J end lost 0 bases, and 10 bases lay between the germline ends. Germline V gene sequence: CDR1 SGHTA, CDR2 FQGNSA. The CDR3 loop spans 15 amino acids. Here the CDR3 reads CASSLGGGSSYEQYF. For the CDR3, the DNA is TGTGCCAGCAGCTTAGGCGGTGGCAGCTCCTACGAGCAGTACTTC.

This clone was recorded only once. This chain uses TRBV6-5 with TRBJ2-3, with 7 bases fitting TRBD1. CDR1 is MNHEY and CDR2 is SVGAGI in the germline V gene. The V gene end was trimmed by 6 bases and the J gene end by 4 bases; junction bases not matched to a gene: 7. This CDR3 region has 14 residues. The CDR3: CASRLQGLADTQYF. In DNA form, the CDR3 reads TGTGCCAGCAGGCTACAGGGGTTGGCAGATACGCAGTATTTT.

The chain joins TRBV6-6 to TRBJ2-7; D ambiguous. Per germline, CDR1 MNHNY and CDR2 SVGAGI (reference sequence). The CDR3 has 14 residues. V lost 0 bases and J 1 base, leaving 7 bases between the germline ends. CDR3 in DNA: TGTGCCAGCAGTTACTCGCAGGATTCCTACGAGCAGTACGTC. Encoded protein: CASSYSQDSYEQYV.

This clone has a single count. The rearrangement links TRBV27 to TRBJ1-5; D gene uncertain. Germline lookup yields CDR1 MNHEY and CDR2 SMNVEV (reference sequence). This CDR3 is built from 13 residues. Trimming left V 3 bases short and J 4 bases short, with 7 bases between. This chain's CDR3 is CASSFGKNQPQHF. The CDR3 DNA is TGTGCCAGCAGTTTTGGCAAAAATCAGCCCCAGCATTTT.

The genes are TRBV6-5 and TRBJ2-7; D is perhaps TRBD1 (5 bases). The CDR3 is 15 residues long. Germline V CDR1 and CDR2: MNHEY, SVGAGI. Trimming cost V 0 bases and J 0 bases, with 9 bases left between them. CDR3 sequence (DNA): TGTGCCAGCAGTTACTCGCAGACAGACTCCTACGAGCAGTACTTC. As protein: CASSYSQTDSYEQYF.

The CDR3 nucleotides read TGTGCCAGTAGAACGTTCTCTGGACTTAACGGGATCGGGGAGCTGTTTTTT. Translated: CASRTFSGLNGIGELFF. This sequence joins TRBV19 and TRBJ2-2, with D possibly TRBD2 on 5 matching bases. Germline CDR1 is LNHDA and CDR2 is SQIVND (reference sequence). Trimming stripped 6 bases from V and 7 bases from J, with 24 bases between. This CDR3 is built from 17 residues.

The rearrangement links TRBV3-1 (or the pseudogene TRBV3-2) to TRBJ1-1; 8 nucleotides agree with TRBD1. V lost 5 bases and J lost 6; bases outside the gene matches: 5. This CDR3 is built from 13 residues. The germline gives CDR1 LGHDT, CDR2 YNNKEL (reference sequence). The CDR3 sequence: CASSEQGEAEAFF. CDR3 bases: TGTGCCAGCAGCGAACAGGGGGAAGCTGAAGCTTTCTTT.

The chain has TRBV19 and TRBJ1-1, with D maybe TRBD1 (5 bases). CDR1 LNHDA and CDR2 SQIVND come from the germline V gene (reference sequence). The germline V and J ends were trimmed by 7 bases and 1 base, with 16 bases remaining between them. The CDR3 is made up of 15 amino acids. This CDR3 reads CASTSRGMWNTEAFF. In DNA, the CDR3 is TGTGCCAGTACTTCGAGGGGAATGTGGAACACTGAAGCTTTCTTT.

The chain carries TRBV9 and TRBJ1-2; D is uncertain. The CDR3 runs to 15 residues. CDR1 and CDR2 (germline): SGDLS, YYNGEE. V gave up 0 bases and J gave up 3 bases, with 12 bases separating them. CDR3 nucleotide sequence: TGTGCCAGCAGCGTAGGAAAATATTCGGACTATGGCTACACCTTC. Translation: CASSVGKYSDYGYTF. The variable domain in full, completed from reference TRBV9 and TRBJ1-2, reads DSGVTQTPKHLITATGQRVTLRCSPRSGDLSVYWYQQSLDQGLQFLIQYYNGEERAKGNILERFSAQQFPDLHSELNLSSLELGDSALYFCASSVGKYSDYGYTFGSGTRLTVV.

The chain couples TRBV5-1 to TRBJ1-1; weak D call: TRBD1 (6 bases). CDR1 and CDR2 (germline): SGHRS, YFSETQ. This CDR3 comprises 15 residues. V lost 6 bases and J lost 0, with 15 bases in between. The DNA of the CDR3 is TGCGCCAGCAAGGGGGTTGGAATCATGAACACTGAAGCTTTCTTT. Translation: CASKGVGIMNTEAFF.

The chain recombines TRBV6-6 with TRBJ1-1; D is unresolved. V was pared by 5 bases and J by 8 bases, with 15 bases between. Germline CDR1 is MNHNY and CDR2 is SVGAGI (reference sequence). This CDR3 has 13 amino acids. The CDR3 here is CASSDGVDVEAFF. The CDR3 nucleotides read TGTGCCAGCAGTGACGGGGTGGATGTCGAAGCTTTCTTT.

The rearrangement joins TRBV5-1 to TRBJ2-1; TRBD1 aligns across 8 bases. This CDR3 has 15 amino acids. V gave up 8 bases and J gave up 0 bases; unmatched junction bases: 7. Germline CDR1 reads SGHRS; CDR2 reads YFSETQ. CDR3 residues: CASGYRGASYNEQFF. Here the CDR3 DNA reads TGCGCCAGTGGGTACAGGGGGGCCTCCTACAATGAGCAGTTCTTC.

In this sample, this clone turned up once. V gene TRBV12-5 combines with J gene TRBJ2-2; D is unresolved. Trimming shortened V by 6 bases and J by 4 bases, and 12 bases separated the two germline ends. CDR1 and CDR2 from the germline V gene are LGHNT and FRNRAP. CDR3 length: 14 amino acids. CDR3 loop: CASGKPPGTGELFF. Here the CDR3 DNA reads TGTGCTAGTGGAAAGCCGCCGGGCACCGGGGAGCTGTTTTTT.

The chain is built from TRBV10-3 and TRBJ2-4; 8 positions match TRBD1. This CDR3 comprises 13 residues. V shed 6 bases, J shed 7 bases, and the junction held 5 bases outside the gene matches. Germline lookup yields CDR1 ENHRY and CDR2 SYGVKD. The CDR3 nucleotides are TGTGCCATCAGCGCACAGGGGGACAACATTCAGTACTTC. The encoded protein is CAISAQGDNIQYF.

In DNA form, the CDR3 reads TGCGCCAGCAGCACCGGGACGTTCTACAATGAGCAGTTCTTC. This translates into CASSTGTFYNEQFF. The J gene is TRBJ2-1, the V gene TRBV5-1; D may match TRBD1 or TRBD2 (5 bases each). The V and J ends lost 4 bases and 3 bases respectively, with 11 bases between them. This CDR3 has 14 amino acids. Germline V gene lookup returns CDR1 SGHRS and CDR2 YFSETQ.

The CDR3 protein is CASSKSDRGLGYGYTF. DNA of the CDR3: TGTGCCAGTAGTAAATCGGACAGGGGGCTCGGGTATGGCTACACCTTC. The chain couples TRBV19 to TRBJ1-2; 11 bases fit TRBD1. Germline CDR1 reads LNHDA; CDR2 reads SQIVND (reference sequence). V lost 4 bases, J lost 5 bases, and 9 bases stayed unmatched. The CDR3 runs to 16 residues.

The rearrangement joins TRBV4-3 to TRBJ1-2; D call uncertain. The CDR3 sequence is 15 residues long. Per the germline V gene, CDR1 is LGHNA and CDR2 is YSLEER. The V gene lost 0 bases and the J gene lost 7 bases, with 15 bases spanning the gap. Here the CDR3 DNA reads TGCGCCAGCAGCCAAGATCAGGCCGGGGATCGTGGCTACACCTTC. It encodes CASSQDQAGDRGYTF.

The rearrangement uses TRBV4-1 and TRBJ2-5; D perhaps matches TRBD2 (6 bases). Trimming left V 3 bases short and J 4 bases short, with 9 bases between. Germline CDR1 and CDR2: MGHRA and YSYEKL. The CDR3 loop spans 13 amino acids. CDR3 sequence reads: CASSQDSGETQYF. The CDR3 DNA reads TGCGCCAGCAGCCAGGATAGCGGAGAGACCCAGTACTTC.

This rearrangement joins TRBV7-2 to TRBJ2-7, with D perhaps assigned TRBD1 or TRBD2 (6 bases each). This CDR3 spans 14 amino acids. CDR1 is SGHTA and CDR2 is FQGNSA in the germline V gene. V lost 2 bases and J 7 bases, leaving 15 bases between the germline ends. The CDR3 nucleotides read TGTGCCAGCAGCTTATATCCGGGGGCGGGTGAGCAGTACGTC. This encodes CASSLYPGAGEQYV.

The gene calls are TRBV13 and TRBJ2-2; 14 positions agree with TRBD2. V lost 4 bases, J lost 6 bases, and 16 bases stayed unmatched. CDR1 PRHDT and CDR2 FYEKMQ come from the germline V gene (reference sequence). CDR3 length: 20 amino acids. This chain's CDR3 is CASSSTLRLAGGLGAGELFF. The CDR3 nucleotides read TGTGCCAGCAGCTCTACTCTGAGACTAGCGGGAGGGCTAGGCGCCGGGGAGCTGTTTTTT.

The J gene is TRBJ2-5, the V gene TRBV6-2 or TRBV6-3, with TRBD1 identical over 9 bases. V shed 6 bases, J shed 4 bases, and the junction held 15 bases outside the gene matches. Germline V gene data show CDR1 as MNHEY and CDR2 as SVGEGT. This CDR3 region has 17 residues. This chain's CDR3 is CASSREQVWDRAETQYF. Written as DNA, the CDR3 is TGTGCCAGCAGCCGCGAGCAAGTGTGGGACAGGGCAGAGACCCAGTACTTC.

The V gene is TRBV19, the J gene TRBJ1-6; a weak D match, TRBD1 (5 bases). CDR1 LNHDA and CDR2 SQIVND come from the germline V gene (reference sequence). This CDR3 comprises 14 residues. The V and J ends lost 4 bases and 7 bases respectively, with 11 bases between them. The CDR3 nucleotides are TGTGCCAGTAGTACCCGACGGGGGAATTCACCCCTCCACTTT. Translation gives CASSTRRGNSPLHF.

This rearrangement joins TRBV19 to TRBJ1-6; 10 positions match TRBD1. This CDR3 is built from 16 residues. CDR1 is LNHDA and CDR2 is SQIVND in the germline V gene (reference sequence). V gave up 6 bases and J gave up 7 bases; unmatched junction bases: 9. CDR3 sequence (DNA): TGTGCCAGTAGCCCCGTGGACAGGGGGTTCAATTCACCCCTCCACTTT. Its translation: CASSPVDRGFNSPLHF.

This sequence joins TRBV6-2 or TRBV6-3 and TRBJ2-7; D gene ambiguous. This CDR3 has 16 amino acids. With 5 bases removed from V and 5 bases from J, the gap between germline ends came to 22 bases. CDR1 MNHEY and CDR2 SVGEGT come from the germline V gene. In DNA, the CDR3 is TGTGCCAGCAGTCAATGGGCCGCCCAACAAGTTCACGAGCAGTACGTC. This encodes CASSQWAAQQVHEQYV.